The TCR beta chain described here comes from a study of T cell clones after liver transplantation. Germline CDR1 is SQVTM and CDR2 is ANQGSEA. CDR3 size: 13 residues. V was pared by 7 bases and J by 1 base, with 12 bases between. Clones were sequenced by immunoSEQ multiplex PCR, and TCRdb holds only the in-frame ones, with some missing. The sample records about 120,000 clones, less than 95% being singletons. The J gene is TRBJ2-3, the V gene TRBV29-1; D is ambiguous. The clonotype comes from a human patient who received a liver transplant. Some T cells may be supplied by the graft donor. The input for sequencing was CD4+ T cells from blood, taken 12 months after liver transplant. This CDR3 reads CSALTGGTDTQYF. The CDR3 nucleotides are TGCAGCGCTTTAACTGGGGGCACAGATACGCAGTATTTT.